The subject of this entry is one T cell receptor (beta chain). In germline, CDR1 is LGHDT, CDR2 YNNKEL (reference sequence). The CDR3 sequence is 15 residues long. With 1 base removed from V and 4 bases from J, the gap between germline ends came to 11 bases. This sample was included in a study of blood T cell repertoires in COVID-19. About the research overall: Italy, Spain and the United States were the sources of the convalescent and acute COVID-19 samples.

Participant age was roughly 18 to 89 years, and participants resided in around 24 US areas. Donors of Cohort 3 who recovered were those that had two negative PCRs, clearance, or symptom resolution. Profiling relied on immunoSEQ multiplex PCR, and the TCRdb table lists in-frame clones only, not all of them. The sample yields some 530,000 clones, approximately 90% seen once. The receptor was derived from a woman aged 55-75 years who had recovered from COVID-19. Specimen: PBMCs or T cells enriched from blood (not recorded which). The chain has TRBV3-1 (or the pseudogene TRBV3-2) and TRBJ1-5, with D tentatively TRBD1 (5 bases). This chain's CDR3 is CASSQGGAGNQPQHF. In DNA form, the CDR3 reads TGTGCCAGCAGCCAAGGTGGGGCGGGGAATCAGCCCCAGCATTTT.